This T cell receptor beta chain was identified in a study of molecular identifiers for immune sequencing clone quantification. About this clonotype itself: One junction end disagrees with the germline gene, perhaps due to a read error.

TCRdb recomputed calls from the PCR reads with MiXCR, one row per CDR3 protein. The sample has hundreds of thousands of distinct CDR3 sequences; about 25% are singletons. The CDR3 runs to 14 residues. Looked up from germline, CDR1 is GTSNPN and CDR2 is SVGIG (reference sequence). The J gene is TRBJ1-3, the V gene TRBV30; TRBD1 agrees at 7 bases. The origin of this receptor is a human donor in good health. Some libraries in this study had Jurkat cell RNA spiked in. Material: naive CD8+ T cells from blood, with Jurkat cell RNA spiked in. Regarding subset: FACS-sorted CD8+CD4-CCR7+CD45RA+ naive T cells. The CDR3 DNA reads TGTGCCTGGACCACAGGGGTAGCTGGAAACACCATACATTTT. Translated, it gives CAWTTGVAGNTIHF.